A selection of T cell receptor beta chains follows, all from one sample in a study of T cell changes during pregnancy in multiple sclerosis. Sequencing used immunoSEQ multiplex PCR; TCRdb keeps in-frame clones, though not all of them. The table includes about 46,000 clones, 93% detected once. Sequenced here: CD8+ T cells from peripheral blood mononuclear cells, sampled after pregnancy. These receptors all stem from a female donor with multiple sclerosis, enrolled in a pregnancy study. The CDR3 runs from the conserved cysteine through the conserved F or W. The order of the fields is D gene, CDR3 length, J gene, V gene, clone size, CDR3 protein. A D gene is named only where the DNA matches it firmly. Clone size is given for some rows only: seen once, a few or many times, or a class if the clone is expanded.

D: TRBD1; length: 17; J: TRBJ2-5; V: TRBV2; size: -; CDR3: CASESETPGTAKETQYF
D: TRBD1; length: 17; J: TRBJ2-1; V: TRBV7-2; size: -; CDR3: CASSLVGGTGHYNEQFF
D: TRBD1; length: 17; J: TRBJ2-1; V: TRBV7-6; size: once; CDR3: CASSLDGTGVLENEQFF
D: TRBD1; length: 15; J: TRBJ2-3; V: TRBV9; size: -; CDR3: CASSTGEASTDTQYF
D: TRBD2; length: 19; J: TRBJ2-2; V: TRBV5-1; size: -; CDR3: CASSAGLAGQNANTGELFF
D: -; length: 15; J: TRBJ2-6; V: TRBV7-9; size: -; CDR3: CASSSRVPGANVLTF
D: TRBD1; length: 13; J: TRBJ1-6; V: TRBV13; size: -; CDR3: CASRYRGESPLHF
D: -; length: 10; J: TRBJ2-1; V: TRBV29-1; size: -; CDR3: CSVGGSAEFF
D: TRBD2; length: 16; J: TRBJ2-1; V: TRBV5-1; size: -; CDR3: CASSLGVAGGNNEQFF
D: TRBD2; length: 17; J: TRBJ2-3; V: TRBV5-1; size: -; CDR3: CASSSQTLAGVADTQYF
D: -; length: 12; J: TRBJ2-1; V: TRBV6-1; size: -; CDR3: CASRQGYNEQFF
D: -; length: 15; J: TRBJ1-4; V: TRBV4-3; size: -; CDR3: CASSQDPRGNEKLFF
D: -; length: 15; J: TRBJ2-1; V: TRBV9; size: -; CDR3: CASSPDGTSYNEQFF
D: -; length: 18; J: TRBJ2-3; V: TRBV4-3; size: -; CDR3: CASSQDRASTLNTDTQYF
D: TRBD1; length: 17; J: TRBJ1-1; V: TRBV19; size: -; CDR3: CASSRQTWTGRNTEAFF
D: TRBD2; length: 18; J: TRBJ2-1; V: TRBV9; size: -; CDR3: CASSSPSAGTSSYNEQFF
D: -; length: 12; J: TRBJ1-1; V: TRBV2; size: -; CDR3: CASRFMNTEAFF
D: TRBD2; length: 16; J: TRBJ2-3; V: TRBV7-9; size: -; CDR3: CASSLVASGPTDTQYF
D: -; length: 14; J: TRBJ1-4; V: TRBV28; size: -; CDR3: CASSLQGYGEKLFF
D: TRBD1; length: 17; J: TRBJ1-1; V: TRBV27; size: -; CDR3: CASSSNNGGRGPPEAFF
D: -; length: 16; J: TRBJ1-1; V: TRBV7-6; size: -; CDR3: CASSQKASGRDTEAFF
D: -; length: 14; J: TRBJ2-1; V: TRBV27; size: -; CDR3: CASSPTFFASEQFF
D: -; length: 14; J: TRBJ2-7; V: TRBV12-1; size: -; CDR3: CARAPGGILNEQYF
D: -; length: 14; J: TRBJ2-7; V: TRBV27; size: -; CDR3: CASSLYQGSYEQYF
D: -; length: 14; J: TRBJ2-5; V: TRBV7-9; size: -; CDR3: CASSLPQGWETQYF
D: TRBD1; length: 13; J: TRBJ1-1; V: TRBV15; size: -; CDR3: CATSADRAREAFF
D: -; length: 15; J: TRBJ2-7; V: TRBV4-1; size: -; CDR3: CASSPRDTGTYEQYF
D: -; length: 16; J: TRBJ2-7; V: TRBV25-1; size: -; CDR3: CASSEGGPVRTYEQYF
D: -; length: 13; J: TRBJ1-1; V: TRBV5-1; size: -; CDR3: CASSFLGGTEAFF
D: TRBD2; length: 18; J: TRBJ2-5; V: TRBV27; size: -; CDR3: CASSSLGLAGPYQETQYF
D: -; length: 14; J: TRBJ1-6; V: TRBV2; size: -; CDR3: CASRRGSYNSPLHF
D: TRBD2; length: 17; J: TRBJ2-1; V: TRBV7-8; size: -; CDR3: CASSLPGTSGSSNEQFF
D: TRBD2; length: 14; J: TRBJ2-1; V: TRBV27; size: -; CDR3: CASSLGLALNEQFF
D: -; length: 13; J: TRBJ2-2; V: TRBV6-1; size: once; CDR3: CASSDRDTGELFF
D: -; length: 12; J: TRBJ2-7; V: TRBV21-1; size: -; CDR3: CASSTLRDEQYF
D: -; length: 15; J: TRBJ2-7; V: TRBV4-1; size: once; CDR3: CASSQGLGVATEQYF
D: TRBD1; length: 15; J: TRBJ2-1; V: TRBV5-1; size: -; CDR3: CASSLDRGPYNEQFF
D: -; length: 11; J: TRBJ2-7; V: TRBV19; size: -; CDR3: CASSKGGEQYF
D: TRBD1; length: 17; J: TRBJ1-1; V: TRBV19; size: -; CDR3: CASRPRTGDLLNTEAFF
D: -; length: 18; J: TRBJ1-2; V: TRBV21-1; size: -; CDR3: CASSALAGCPPPNYGYTF